The T cell receptor (beta chain) described here comes from a study of beta chain features in type 1 diabetes (dated by TCRdb to 2016 to 2018). For context, the study as a whole: Mean age, gender distribution, total cell number and subset yield did not differ between patients and healthy donors. Whereas all 28 donors provided naive and central memory subsets, regulatory and stem cell-like memory subsets were isolated from just 8 patients and about 8 healthy donors. A total of roughly 100 million sorted cells were examined across all samples, and the number of cells per subset was strongly correlated with RNA yield. The study compared the TCRB repertoires of sorted circulating CD4+ T cell subsets in recently diagnosed type 1 diabetes patients with those in matched healthy donors.

The entire amount of isolated RNA was reverse transcribed using the High Capacity cDNA Reverse Transcription Kit, so the sequenced TCRB transcripts were expressed ones. Naive, central memory and regulatory T cell samples underwent deep immunoSEQ sequencing, averaging about 3.57 million total reads per sample. After sorted cells were lysed in RLT buffer, RNA was extracted with DNase-treated RNeasy Micro or Mini kits, with the choice depending on cell number. To prevent cross-contamination, each cell subset was processed individually, whereas patient and healthy donor samples were processed jointly. The immunoSEQ multiplex PCR was used to amplify TCRB sequences from cDNA, yielding 87-bp fragments that span the CDR3 region. Sequencing of the amplicons was performed on the Illumina HiSeq platform. As for how the authors treated the data: PCR bias was corrected computationally using synthetic template baselines, and reads within Hamming distance 2 were collapsed, with unmergeable singletons discarded. By aligning reads against IMGT, V, D and J genes, CDR3 length, and insertions or deletions at six rearrangement sites were assigned. Clonotype counts were normalized to sorted cell number within each subset before computing true diversity and Gini coefficients with the tcR R package. The overlap coefficient, calculated on TCRB nucleotide sequences, was used to measure repertoire sharing. Out-of-frame TCRB sequences from naive cells were analyzed as a proxy for the pre-selection repertoire. This immuneACCESS table, as held by TCRdb, lists in-frame sequences with V and J called but not all clones. Of the missing ones, under half trace to an unresolved V gene in checked studies; the others have no known cause. V and J calls and clone size follow that table, whereas D and trimming were derived from the DNA. This sample holds 900,000 or so clones; 15% to 20% were observed only once. The biggest ten clones account for 0.02% to 0.025% of the sample.

The CDR3 has 17 amino acids, counting the end cysteine and phenylalanine. Kept here is only the CDR3 DNA, which spans 51 bases and is read in frame from base 1. V has 1 base trimmed and J has 0 bases trimmed; junction bases matching no gene number 5. Sequences LNHDA (CDR1) and SQIVND (CDR2) are obtained from the germline V gene (reference sequence). From each donor, a single peripheral blood sample of 100 to 150 mL on average was drawn into heparinised tubes. A BD FACSAria II was used to sort naive, central memory, regulatory and stem cell-like memory CD4+ T cells with a panel that included CD45RO, CCR7, CD25, CD127, CD95 and CD27. A purity above 95% was achieved for all sorted populations. PBMCs were isolated immediately by Lymphoprep density gradient centrifugation and stained directly without culture. So that batch effects would be minimized, each experiment stained and sorted samples in pairs, pairing one healthy donor with one patient.

This clone was observed a handful of times. This clone's antigen is unknown. No base-level quality is on record; no much larger clone is a single base apart. Overall study outcomes, separate from this receptor: PCR might favor shorter templates, but patient and control samples were amplified and corrected together, so any skew would affect both groups equally. Because cDNA rather than genomic DNA was sequenced, highly expressing activated cells could have been over-represented, although no difference in activation and CD3 levels was found between groups. Type 1 diabetes patients showed a moderate but significant shortening of TCRB CDR3 length in all four CD4+ subsets. HLA sub-analyses involved small numbers of individuals, so any influence of HLA type on TCRB rearrangement remained unresolved. Naive, central memory and regulatory TCRB repertoires appeared to be more similar among patients than among healthy donors. Fewer insertions and more nucleotide deletions at VDJ recombination sites were observed in patients with type 1 diabetes, implying thymic rearrangement abnormalities.

The chain is encoded by TRBV19 joined to TRBJ2-1, with 8 central nucleotides matching TRBD2. Sequencing was carried out using naive CD4+ T cells from blood. The intended sense of this specimen's cell subset or site label: true naive CD4+ T cells. This TCR was recovered from a woman aged 18-30 years in good health. The DNA sequence reads TGTGCCAGTAGTATAGGCCGGGGGGGCCGCTCCTACAATGAGCAGTTCTTC. This sequence encodes CASSIGRGGRSYNEQFF.